A single sample is the source of the 24 T cell receptor beta chains below, sequenced in a study of blood T cell repertoires in COVID-19. Profiled with immunoSEQ multiplex PCR; TCRdb holds only in-frame clones, not every one. This table has about 100,000 clones, roughly nine tenths appearing once. What was sequenced was peripheral blood. Every receptor here comes from a man aged 50-59 years with active COVID-19.

The chain is built from TRBV6-5 and TRBJ2-5; D might be TRBD2 (5 bases). Germline assignment: CDR1 MNHEY and CDR2 SVGAGI. CDR3 length: 14 amino acids. V lost 7 bases to trimming and J lost 5 bases, with 17 bases between them. This chain's CDR3 is CASTPGRRLETQYF. In DNA, the CDR3 is TGTGCCAGCACCCCGGGCCGGAGGTTGGAGACCCAGTACTTC.

This chain uses TRBV29-1 with TRBJ2-5; D call uncertain. CDR3 length: 13 residues. V was pared by 4 bases and J by 4 bases, with 13 bases between. The germline V gene encodes CDR1 SQVTM and CDR2 ANQGSEA. As DNA, the CDR3 is TGCAGCGTTGTGAGTGACCGGAGAGAGACCCAGTACTTC. This sequence encodes CSVVSDRRETQYF. Based on the CDR3 plus reference TRBV29-1 and TRBJ2-5, the full variable domain is SAVISQKPSRDICQRGTSLTIQCQVDSQVTMMFWYRQQPGQSLTLIATANQGSEATYESGFVIDKFPISRPNLTFSTLTVSNMSPEDSSIYLCSVVSDRRETQYFGPGTRLLVL.

The chain has TRBV15 and TRBJ1-5; no firm D call. Trimming cost V 0 bases and J 0 bases, with 3 bases left between them. Per germline, CDR1 LNHNV and CDR2 YYDKDF (reference sequence). This CDR3 has 14 amino acids. CDR3 coding DNA: TGTGCCACCAGCAGAGATCGTAGCAATCAGCCCCAGCATTTT. Translated, it gives CATSRDRSNQPQHF.

The chain employs TRBV25-1 and TRBJ2-1, with 7 bases fitting TRBD2. CDR1 and CDR2 from the germline V gene are MGHDK and SYGVNS. J lost 3 bases, V lost 6 bases, and 5 bases had no gene match. The CDR3 covers 14 residues. CDR3 DNA: TGTGCCAGCAGCGGGAGGCTATTCTACAATGAGCAGTTCTTC. Translating it yields CASSGRLFYNEQFF.

The CDR3 DNA reads TGTGCCAGCAGCGACCGGGAGGGTGTCCCCGAGCAGTACGTC. Its translation: CASSDREGVPEQYV. This chain connects TRBV2 to TRBJ2-7; 8 nucleotides match TRBD2. The CDR3 spans 14 residues. CDR1 and CDR2 (germline): SNHLY, FYNNEI. V gave up 6 bases and J gave up 6 bases; unmatched junction bases: 10.

The gene calls are TRBV12-3 or TRBV12-4 and TRBJ2-3, with a weak D call TRBD1 (6 bases). The CDR3 totals 13 residues. V lost 5 bases, J lost 4 bases, and 10 bases lay in between. The CDR3 protein is CASSPRQADTQYF. CDR3 DNA sequence: TGTGCCAGCAGTCCGCGACAGGCAGATACGCAGTATTTT.

The chain recombines TRBV27 with TRBJ2-1; TRBD2 aligns across 8 bases. The CDR3 runs 14 residues. Germline V gene lookup returns CDR1 MNHEY and CDR2 SMNVEV (reference sequence). Trimming cost V 5 bases and J 3 bases; bases outside gene matches: 3. In nucleotides, the CDR3 is TGTGCCAGCAGTCGAGCGGGAGACTACAATGAGCAGTTCTTC. This codes for CASSRAGDYNEQFF.

A single count supports this clone. The V call is TRBV18, the J call TRBJ1-6; 7 bases are a match to TRBD1. J was trimmed by 4 bases and V by 3 bases; bases with no gene match: 0. Germline values: CDR1 KGHSH, CDR2 LQKENI. The CDR3 has 14 residues. The CDR3 bases are TGTGCCAGCTCACCGGGACAGTATAATTCACCCCTCCACTTT. This translates into CASSPGQYNSPLHF.

The rearrangement joins TRBV19 to TRBJ2-1; 11 bases map to TRBD1. V lost 5 bases, J lost 3 bases, and 3 bases stayed unmatched. CDR3 length: 15 residues. CDR1 is LNHDA and CDR2 is SQIVND in the germline V gene (reference sequence). CDR3 sequence: CASSPDRGLYNEQFF. The CDR3 region has the DNA TGTGCCAGTAGTCCGGACAGGGGGCTCTACAATGAGCAGTTCTTC.

The CDR3 bases are TGTGCCAGCAGCCAAAGAAGGGGTGAAGCTTTCTTT. It codes for CASSQRRGEAFF. The rearrangement joins TRBV7-2 to TRBJ1-1, with D perhaps matching TRBD1 (5 bases). CDR3 length: 12 amino acids. Germline lookup yields CDR1 SGHTA and CDR2 FQGNSA. The V end lost 5 bases, the J end lost 7 bases, and 11 bases lay between the germline ends.

The chain couples TRBV18 to TRBJ1-4; TRBD1 matches 7 bases. Germline CDR1 is KGHSH and CDR2 is LQKENI. V lost 4 bases, J lost 1 base, and 12 bases stayed unmatched. This CDR3 is 18 amino acids long. CDR3 residues: CASSLGTASWGTNEKLFF. CDR3 DNA: TGTGCCAGCTCACTCGGGACAGCCTCCTGGGGAACTAATGAAAAACTGTTTTTT.

The chain links TRBV5-4 to TRBJ2-5, with 7 bases matching TRBD1. This CDR3 contains 16 residues. Germline assignment: CDR1 SGHNT and CDR2 YYREEE (reference sequence). Trimming removed 0 bases from V and 5 bases from J; junction bases left unmatched: 10. In DNA, the CDR3 is TGTGCCAGCAGCTTGGGGACAGGACCCATTTGGGAGACCCAGTACTTC. It is translated as CASSLGTGPIWETQYF.

The chain links TRBV15 to TRBJ2-5; 9 nucleotides agree with TRBD1. The CDR3 runs 14 residues. Germline values: CDR1 LNHNV, CDR2 YYDKDF (reference sequence). The V and J ends lost 9 bases and 4 bases, in that order; junction bases with no gene match: 9. CDR3 DNA: TGTGCCACGGGCCGGGACAGGGTACGAGAGACCCAGTACTTC. It specifies CATGRDRVRETQYF.

The CDR3 DNA reads as TGTGCCAGCAGGACCGGAGGAGGGTCGGGAAAACTGTTTTTT. It codes for CASRTGGGSGKLFF. The chain combines TRBV6-5 with TRBJ1-4; D gene ambiguous. The germline V and J ends were trimmed by 6 bases and 10 bases, with 18 bases remaining between them. The germline V gene has CDR1 MNHEY and CDR2 SVGAGI. The CDR3 has 14 residues.

The chain couples TRBV19 to TRBJ2-1, with a possible D match to TRBD2 (5 bases). The CDR3 has 14 amino acids. Per germline, CDR1 LNHDA and CDR2 SQIVND (reference sequence). V was cut by 4 bases and J by 6 bases, with 13 bases left in between. Written as DNA, the CDR3 is TGTGCCAGTAGTACGGGGATCCGTGGCAATGAGCAGTTCTTC. Encoded protein: CASSTGIRGNEQFF.

This clone came up a few times. This rearrangement joins TRBV6-2 or TRBV6-3 to TRBJ2-1; D is possibly TRBD2 (7 bases). The CDR3 is made up of 16 amino acids. Trimming took 5 bases from V and 7 from J, leaving 21 bases between them. The germline gives CDR1 MNHEY, CDR2 SVGEGT. CDR3 nucleotide sequence: TGTGCCAGCAGTCCAGTTAGGGGGAGGGCAATAAATGAGCAGTTCTTC. Translating gives CASSPVRGRAINEQFF.

J is TRBJ1-5 and V is TRBV10-2; D call uncertain. The CDR3 has 18 amino acids. Germline CDR1 WSHSY, CDR2 SAAADI. The V gene lost 3 bases and the J gene lost 2 bases, with 20 bases spanning the gap. The CDR3 reads CASSEIAGLLGGNQPQHF. The CDR3 bases are TGCGCCAGCAGTGAAATAGCAGGACTTCTAGGCGGCAATCAGCCCCAGCATTTT.

This chain links TRBV5-1 with TRBJ1-4; D unclear. Germline V gene lookup returns CDR1 SGHRS and CDR2 YFSETQ. The CDR3 is made up of 18 amino acids. Trimming stripped 0 bases from V and 10 bases from J, with 25 bases between. For the CDR3, the DNA is TGCGCCAGCAGCTTGGAGGCGGGTAACGCCCCCGGAGTAGGAAAACTGTTTTTT. Protein product: CASSLEAGNAPGVGKLFF.

DNA of the CDR3: TGCGCCAGCAGCTCAGGGGGCCGTCTAGGGAACACTGAAGCTTTCTTT. This codes for CASSSGGRLGNTEAFF. The chain combines TRBV5-1 with TRBJ1-1; 8 nucleotides line up with TRBD1. After removal of 3 bases from V and 1 base from J, the junction contained 8 bases not matched to a gene. Per germline, CDR1 SGHRS and CDR2 YFSETQ. This CDR3 is 16 amino acids long.

The V and J genes are TRBV3-1 (or the pseudogene TRBV3-2) and TRBJ2-3; 11 bases align to TRBD1. Trimming at V came to 4 bases and at J to 8 bases, leaving 8 bases not matched to a gene. CDR3 length: 15 residues. Germline CDR1 is LGHDT and CDR2 is YNNKEL (reference sequence). The CDR3 reads CASSPYGTGGGTQYF. The CDR3, as DNA: TGTGCCAGCAGCCCCTACGGGACAGGGGGGGGTACGCAGTATTTT.

CDR3 DNA: TGCGCCAGCAGCCGACTAGCGGGCACAGATACGCAGTATTTT. Its translation: CASSRLAGTDTQYF. The gene calls are TRBV5-1 and TRBJ2-3; 9 bases match TRBD2. Germline CDR1 is SGHRS and CDR2 is YFSETQ. J was trimmed by 1 base and V by 4 bases; bases with no gene match: 1. The CDR3 has 14 amino acids.

V is TRBV7-2 and J is TRBJ2-3; 9 bases map to TRBD2. CDR1 and CDR2 (germline): SGHTA, FQGNSA. The CDR3 runs to 16 residues. Trimming took 5 bases from V and 0 from J; bases not matched to a gene: 6. The CDR3 DNA follows: TGTGCCAGCAGCGGTCGACTAGCGGCTAGCACAGATACGCAGTATTTT. Translation: CASSGRLAASTDTQYF.

V usage is TRBV19 and J usage is TRBJ1-1; D call uncertain. The V end lost 8 bases, the J end lost 1 base, and 14 bases lay between the germline ends. The CDR3 covers 14 residues. Germline lookup yields CDR1 LNHDA and CDR2 SQIVND (reference sequence). For the CDR3, the DNA is TGTGCCAGTGGCTATGGAGGAGGGAACACTGAAGCTTTCTTT. As protein: CASGYGGGNTEAFF.

This chain links TRBV6-5 with TRBJ2-5, with 8 nucleotides matching TRBD1. The V gene end was trimmed by 0 bases and the J gene end by 5 bases; junction bases not matched to a gene: 8. The V gene's germline CDR1 is MNHEY and CDR2 SVGAGI. The CDR3 has 16 amino acids. The CDR3 DNA reads TGTGCCAGCAGTTACTCTCTGAGGACAGGGATGGAGACCCAGTACTTC. Its translation: CASSYSLRTGMETQYF.